This entry features one TCR beta chain sequence. The germline gives CDR1 KGHDR, CDR2 SFDVKD. The V end lost 4 bases, the J end lost 0 bases, and 6 bases lay between the germline ends. CDR3 length: 13 residues. This record comes from a study of blood T cell repertoires in COVID-19. Study context: Sites in the United States, Italy and Spain provided acute and convalescent COVID-19 samples. T cells, B-cell-depleted T cells, or PBMCs provided the cDNA or gDNA that served as material.

Original handling: It was from reference gene primer amplification that nucleated cell counts were estimated. The protocol was immunoSEQ multiplex PCR, while the TCRdb copy is restricted to in-frame clones and leaves out a portion. The V and J calls and clone size come from that table; D and trimming were worked out from the DNA. The top ten clones hold 1.3% of a sample with about 62,000 clones, just over 85% of them seen once. This chain uses TRBV24-1 with TRBJ2-7; D call uncertain. The TCR was taken from an elderly woman with acute or convalescent COVID-19. Sequenced sample: peripheral blood. The CDR3 DNA reads TGTGCCACCAGTGACCCCATCTCCTACGAGCAGTACTTC. Its translation is CATSDPISYEQYF.